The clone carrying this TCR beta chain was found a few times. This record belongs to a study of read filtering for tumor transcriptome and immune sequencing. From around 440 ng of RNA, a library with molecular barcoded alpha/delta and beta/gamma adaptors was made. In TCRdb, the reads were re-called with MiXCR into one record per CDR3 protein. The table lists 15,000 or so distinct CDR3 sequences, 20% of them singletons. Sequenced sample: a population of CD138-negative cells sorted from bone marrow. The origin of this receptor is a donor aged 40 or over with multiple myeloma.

The CDR3 sequence: CASSVEQLYTDTQYF. CDR3 sequence (DNA): TGTGCCAGCAGCGTCGAACAGCTCTACACAGATACGCAGTATTTT. The rearrangement links TRBV7-9 to TRBJ2-3; no firm D call. CDR3 length: 15 residues. V was cut by 5 bases and J by 2 bases, with 14 bases left in between. The germline V gene has CDR1 SEHNR and CDR2 FQNEAQ (reference sequence).